These 10 T cell receptor beta chains were all obtained from the same sample, sequenced in a study of shared T cell receptors in the human thymus. Sequenced by immunoSEQ multiplex PCR; TCRdb stores in-frame clones only, minus some. This table holds about 710,000 clones, roughly 86% found once. These same records also appear under a second study, on human thymus T cells.

The sample consisted of thymocytes. The receptors were sampled from a boy less than two years old with a congenital heart defect.

This chain uses TRBV4-3 with TRBJ1-1, with D uncertain. This CDR3 is 15 amino acids long. The V gene's germline CDR1 is LGHNA and CDR2 YSLEER. The V and J ends lost 1 base and 5 bases respectively, with 14 bases between them. CDR3 loop: CASSQGFTGGTEAFF. In nucleotides, the CDR3 is TGCGCCAGCAGCCAAGGATTCACGGGCGGGACTGAAGCTTTCTTT.

CDR3 residues: CASSPRTGNSYEQYF. Written as DNA, the CDR3 is TGTGCCAGCAGCCCAAGGACAGGGAACTCCTACGAGCAGTACTTC. The chain is built from TRBV28 and TRBJ2-7; 8 bases fit TRBD1. Germline trimming cut 6 bases from V and 0 bases from J; bases unmatched to any gene: 7. Germline V gene lookup returns CDR1 MDHEN and CDR2 SYDVKM. The CDR3 length is 15 residues.

The chain recombines TRBV27 with TRBJ2-1; 11 positions agree with TRBD2. Germline values: CDR1 MNHEY, CDR2 SMNVEV (reference sequence). There are 18 residues in the CDR3. J lost 7 bases, V lost 0 bases, and 11 bases had no gene match. DNA for the CDR3: TGTGCCAGCAGTTTATCTAAGCCCAGGACTAGCGGGTGGAATGAGCAGTTCTTC. It yields the protein CASSLSKPRTSGWNEQFF.

Regarding this clone: Other nucleotide sequences in the sample specify the same CDR3. The J gene is TRBJ2-2, the V gene TRBV7-3; D is undetermined. This CDR3 has 13 residues. Per the germline V gene, CDR1 is SGHTA and CDR2 is FQGTGA. Trimming cost V 1 base and J 4 bases, with 4 bases left between them. The CDR3 nucleotides read TGTGCCAGCAGCTTAAATCGCACCGGGGAGCTGTTTTTT. Encoded protein: CASSLNRTGELFF.

The rearrangement links TRBV5-1 to TRBJ2-2; D gene ambiguous. The V gene lost 5 bases and the J gene lost 7 bases, with 15 bases spanning the gap. This CDR3 has 14 residues. Per germline, CDR1 SGHRS and CDR2 YFSETQ. CDR3 nucleotides: TGCGCCAGCAGGGCCCAGGTGTTTGGCGGGGAGCTGTTTTTT. Its translation is CASRAQVFGGELFF. The variable domain in full, completed from reference TRBV5-1 and TRBJ2-2, reads KAGVTQTPRYLIKTRGQQVTLSCSPISGHRSVSWYQQTPGQGLQFLFEYFSETQRNKGNFPGRFSGRQFSNSRSEMNVSTLELGDSALYLCASRAQVFGGELFFGEGSRLTVL.

J is TRBJ2-2 and V is TRBV5-6; 12 positions agree with TRBD1. Per germline, CDR1 SGHDT and CDR2 YYEEEE. This CDR3 comprises 15 residues. The V gene end was trimmed by 7 bases and the J gene end by 6 bases; junction bases not matched to a gene: 7. The CDR3 nucleotides are TGTGCCAGCCGCCGGGGGACAGGGGGCTCCGGGGAGCTGTTTTTT. Translated: CASRRGTGGSGELFF. The complete variable domain, with remaining parts taken from reference TRBV5-6 and TRBJ2-2, reads DAGVTQSPTHLIKTRGQQVTLRCSPKSGHDTVSWYQQALGQGPQFIFQYYEEEERQRGNFPDRFSGHQFPNYSSELNVNALLLGDSALYLCASRRGTGGSGELFFGEGSRLTVL.

This rearrangement joins TRBV5-6 to TRBJ2-4, with a weak D call TRBD1 (6 bases). Germline V gene data show CDR1 as SGHDT and CDR2 as YYEEEE. The CDR3 is 16 residues long. V was trimmed by 4 bases and J by 2 bases, leaving 16 bases between them. Here the CDR3 DNA reads TGTGCCAGCAGCCCCGCCCTGGGGGCCTCCAAAAACATTCAGTACTTC. Its translation is CASSPALGASKNIQYF.

The chain has TRBV5-4 and TRBJ2-1; TRBD2 is a possible D gene (5 bases). The CDR3 contains 17 residues. Trimming left V 3 bases short and J 0 bases short, with 16 bases between. The germline V gene encodes CDR1 SGHNT and CDR2 YYREEE (reference sequence). The CDR3 DNA reads TGTGCCAGCAGCTCGGGCCCTCTGGGGAGCTCCTACAATGAGCAGTTCTTC. It codes for CASSSGPLGSSYNEQFF.

The rearrangement uses TRBV25-1 and TRBJ1-1; 7 positions match TRBD1. Germline trimming cut 6 bases from V and 5 bases from J; bases unmatched to any gene: 15. Looked up from germline, CDR1 is MGHDK and CDR2 is SYGVNS. The CDR3 sequence is 16 residues long. CDR3 nucleotides: TGTGCCAGCAGGGACGGACAGGACGGGGCGAGTACTGAAGCTTTCTTT. As protein: CASRDGQDGASTEAFF.

This clone came up once. The V call is TRBV6-1, the J call TRBJ1-6; D uncertain. Trimming left V 6 bases short and J 7 bases short, with 10 bases between. Germline CDR1 MNHNS, CDR2 SASEGT. The CDR3 covers 13 residues. DNA for the CDR3: TGTGCCAGCAGAGGACGGGAAAATTCACCCCTCCACTTT. Its protein is CASRGRENSPLHF.